This T cell receptor beta chain was sequenced for a study of blood T cell repertoires in COVID-19. Study-wide context: Both acute and convalescent COVID-19 samples were obtained from the United States, Italy and Spain. Nucleic acid was either cDNA or gDNA, and it came from T cells, B-cell-depleted T cells, or PBMCs.

Sequencing was performed with immunoSEQ multiplex PCR; in TCRdb, only in-frame clones are kept and a portion is missing. The table lists under 200,000 clones, about nine tenths of them singletons, with under 3.5% in the top ten. This CDR3 spans 15 amino acids. V shed 4 bases and J 1 base; nucleotides not matched to a gene: 3. CDR1 is SGHKS, CDR2 YYEKEE, per germline (reference sequence). This clone was counted once. This receptor was identified in a man between 65 and 85 years old with acute or convalescent COVID-19. The rearrangement links TRBV5-5 to TRBJ1-4; 8 bases are a match to TRBD1. The specimen was peripheral blood. For the CDR3, the DNA is TGTGCCAGCAGCCCTACAGGGGGAACTAATGAAAAACTGTTTTTT. Translated: CASSPTGGTNEKLFF.